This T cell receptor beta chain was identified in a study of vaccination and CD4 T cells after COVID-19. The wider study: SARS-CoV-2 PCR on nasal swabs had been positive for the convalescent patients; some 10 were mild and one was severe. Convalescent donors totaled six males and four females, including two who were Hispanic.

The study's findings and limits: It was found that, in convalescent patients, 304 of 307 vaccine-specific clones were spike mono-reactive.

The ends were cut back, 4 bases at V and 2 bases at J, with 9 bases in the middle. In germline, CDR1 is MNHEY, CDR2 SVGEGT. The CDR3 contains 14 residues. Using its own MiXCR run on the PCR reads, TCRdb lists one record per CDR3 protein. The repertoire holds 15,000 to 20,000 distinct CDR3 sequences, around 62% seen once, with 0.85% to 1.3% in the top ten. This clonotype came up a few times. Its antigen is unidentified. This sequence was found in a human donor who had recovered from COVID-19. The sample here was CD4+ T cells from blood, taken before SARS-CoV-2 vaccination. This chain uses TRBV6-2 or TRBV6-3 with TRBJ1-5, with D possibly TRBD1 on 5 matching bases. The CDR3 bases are TGTGCCAGCAGTTTCGCAGGGCGCAATCAGCCCCAGCATTTT. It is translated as CASSFAGRNQPQHF.